Listed below are T cell receptor beta chains from one sample, sequenced in a study of T cells in Graves' hyperthyroidism and ophthalmopathy. TCRdb independently ran MiXCR on the multiplex PCR reads; one entry per CDR3 protein. The table shows more than 600,000 distinct CDR3 sequences, with about a sixth occurring only once. Sequenced material: blood. The receptors stem from a man aged 18 to 29 with Graves' hyperthyroidism. CDR3s include the opening cysteine and the closing phenylalanine or tryptophan. D genes are given only for firm matches. For some rows the clone size is stated as once, few or many, or as a class when expanded; others skip it.

J	size	D	V	CDR3	DNA
TRBJ2-3	once	TRBD2	TRBV20-1	CSARDGGLAGSTDTQYF	TGCAGTGCTAGAGATGGGGGACTAGCGGGCAGCACAGATACGCAGTATTTT
TRBJ2-7	few	TRBD1	TRBV20-1	CSAVTIARTGDDEQYF	TGCAGTGCTGTGACCATCGCCAGGACAGGGGACGACGAGCAGTACTTC
TRBJ2-2	many	-	TRBV12-5	CASGLVVSGGDANTGELFF	TGTGCTAGTGGTTTGGTAGTTTCTGGCGGGGACGCGAACACCGGGGAGCTGTTTTTT
TRBJ2-1	many	TRBD1	TRBV14	CASSRTQPGQGYNEQFF	TGTGCCAGCAGCCGCACCCAACCGGGACAGGGCTACAATGAGCAGTTCTTC
TRBJ1-2	many	TRBD1	TRBV27	CASSSHVRGQGIYGYTF	TGTGCCAGCAGTTCCCACGTAAGGGGACAGGGCATCTATGGCTACACCTTC
TRBJ1-3	few	-	TRBV25-1	CASMSTVSGNTIYF	TGTGCCAGCATGTCGACAGTCTCTGGAAACACCATATATTTT
TRBJ1-1	many	TRBD1	TRBV12-3/TRBV12-4	CASSTRPGGGTEAFF	TGTGCCAGCAGTACCCGTCCAGGGGGCGGAACTGAAGCTTTCTTT
TRBJ2-7	many	-	TRBV7-9	CARDHRPNEQYF	TGTGCCAGGGACCACAGGCCCAACGAGCAGTACTTC
TRBJ1-1	few	-	TRBV12-3/TRBV12-4	CASSLAGRLSTEAFF	TGTGCCAGCAGTTTAGCCGGACGGCTGAGCACTGAAGCTTTCTTT
TRBJ2-1	many	-	TRBV12-3/TRBV12-4	CASSMGGGADNEQFF	TGTGCCAGCAGTATGGGAGGGGGCGCGGACAATGAGCAGTTCTTC
TRBJ2-1	-	-	TRBV12-3/TRBV12-4	CASRLGGTGYNEQFF	TGTGCCAGCAGACTGGGCGGTACGGGGTACAATGAGCAGTTCTTC
TRBJ2-1	few	TRBD2	TRBV29-1	CSVVTSGSTYNEQFF	TGCAGCGTTGTGACTAGCGGGAGCACCTACAATGAGCAGTTCTTC
TRBJ2-1	-	TRBD1	TRBV7-8	CASSTPGQASNEQFF	TGTGCCAGCAGCACCCCCGGACAGGCTAGCAATGAGCAGTTCTTC
TRBJ1-5	-	-	TRBV20-1	CSARDRNSNQPQHF	TGCAGTGCTAGAGATAGGAATAGCAATCAGCCCCAGCATTTT
TRBJ2-1	few	TRBD2	TRBV11-2	CASSFTSGDNEQFF	TGTGCCAGCAGCTTCACCAGCGGGGACAATGAGCAGTTCTTC
TRBJ1-2	-	-	TRBV13	CASSPRGQAYGYTF	TGTGCCAGCAGCCCCCGAGGGCAGGCCTATGGCTACACCTTC
TRBJ2-5	many	-	TRBV6-5	CASSYSRWASQETQYF	TGTGCCAGCAGTTACTCGCGGTGGGCCTCACAAGAGACCCAGTACTTC
TRBJ2-7	-	-	TRBV12-3/TRBV12-4	CASSLYDGGNYEQYF	TGTGCCAGCAGTTTGTATGACGGAGGGAACTACGAGCAGTACTTC
TRBJ2-7	-	-	TRBV29-1	CSAEPGPPSLEQYF	TGCAGCGCCGAACCGGGGCCCCCTTCTTTGGAGCAGTACTTC
TRBJ1-2	-	-	TRBV11-2	CASSANGDLFNYGYTF	TGTGCCAGCAGCGCCAACGGCGACCTGTTTAACTATGGCTACACCTTC
TRBJ2-2	many	TRBD1	TRBV25-1	CASSAQGDTGELFF	TGTGCCAGCAGTGCTCAGGGGGACACCGGGGAGCTGTTTTTT
TRBJ1-6	few	TRBD1	TRBV6-1	CASSEWGQGDNSPLHF	TGTGCCAGCAGTGAATGGGGACAGGGGGATAATTCACCCCTCCACTTT
TRBJ2-7	-	TRBD1	TRBV4-1	CASSQEGDRGHEQYF	TGCGCCAGCAGCCAAGAGGGGGACAGGGGGCACGAGCAGTACTTC
TRBJ1-1	-	-	TRBV19	CASSIGTGDGAFF	TGTGCCAGTAGTATAGGGACCGGGGACGGAGCTTTCTTT
TRBJ2-1	once	TRBD1	TRBV5-1	CASSKRQGANEQFF	TGCGCCAGCAGCAAAAGACAGGGTGCGAATGAGCAGTTCTTC
TRBJ2-7	few	-	TRBV4-1	CASSSRDSSDEQYF	TGCGCCAGCAGCTCCCGGGACTCATCCGACGAGCAGTACTTC
TRBJ2-7	many	TRBD2	TRBV7-8	CASSFSGSQNEQYF	TGTGCCAGCAGCTTCAGCGGGAGTCAGAACGAGCAGTACTTC
TRBJ1-5	many	-	TRBV12-3/TRBV12-4	CASSYRENQPQHF	TGTGCCAGCAGTTACAGGGAGAATCAGCCCCAGCATTTT
TRBJ2-5	many	-	TRBV29-1	CSVEQGLATQYF	TGCAGCGTTGAACAGGGGTTGGCGACCCAGTACTTC
TRBJ2-1	-	TRBD2	TRBV24-1	CATSDSRTSGIQQFF	TGTGCCACCAGTGATTCCCGGACTAGCGGTATTCAGCAGTTCTTC
TRBJ2-3	many	TRBD2	TRBV28	CASRVLGLAGTDTQYF	TGTGCCAGCAGGGTATTGGGACTAGCGGGCACAGATACGCAGTATTTT
TRBJ1-5	-	TRBD1	TRBV10-3	CAISEPGQGLNQPQHF	TGTGCCATCAGTGAGCCGGGACAGGGGCTCAATCAGCCCCAGCATTTT
TRBJ2-7	-	TRBD2	TRBV6-5	CASSYGGRAHEQYF	TGTGCCAGCAGTTACGGCGGGAGGGCTCACGAGCAATACTTC
TRBJ2-7	many	-	TRBV28	CASSSLPDISYEQYF	TGTGCCAGCAGTTCGCTACCAGACATCTCCTACGAGCAGTACTTC
TRBJ2-7	-	TRBD2	TRBV29-1	CSVLGRDIHEQYF	TGCAGCGTACTCGGGAGGGACATTCACGAGCAGTACTTC
TRBJ1-1	many	-	TRBV7-8	CASSPGAVNTEAFF	TGTGCCAGCAGCCCAGGGGCAGTGAACACTGAAGCTTTCTTT
TRBJ2-7	-	TRBD2	TRBV7-2	CASSQERGYEQYF	TGTGCCAGCAGCCAAGAGCGGGGCTACGAGCAGTACTTC
TRBJ1-6	many	-	TRBV2	CASSEDFRRTYNSPLHF	TGTGCCAGCAGTGAAGATTTCAGGAGGACCTATAATTCACCCCTCCACTTT
TRBJ1-2	many	-	TRBV9	CASSVGGSYGYTF	TGTGCCAGCAGCGTAGGCGGGTCCTATGGCTACACCTTC
TRBJ2-7	many	-	TRBV6-5	CASSYQGFVNEQYF	TGTGCCAGCAGTTACCAAGGGTTCGTGAACGAGCAGTACTTC
TRBJ1-5	-	-	TRBV20-1	CSARVQGGQPQHF	TGCAGTGCTAGAGTACAGGGCGGCCAGCCCCAGCATTTT
TRBJ2-7	few	-	TRBV20-1	CSPLGGGEYEQYF	TGCAGCCCCTTGGGAGGGGGCGAGTACGAGCAGTACTTC
TRBJ2-1	-	TRBD2	TRBV29-1	CSVQRETYNEQFF	TGCAGCGTTCAGCGGGAGACCTACAATGAGCAGTTCTTC
TRBJ1-1	many	-	TRBV18	CASSPSVGGGTEAFF	TGTGCCAGCTCACCCTCGGTGGGGGGCGGCACTGAAGCTTTCTTT
TRBJ2-2	few	TRBD2	TRBV9	CASSVALSGSLTGELFF	TGTGCCAGCAGCGTGGCTCTCAGCGGGAGTTTAACCGGGGAGCTGTTTTTT
TRBJ1-6	-	TRBD1	TRBV20-1	CSARAWEGDRGSPLHF	TGCAGTGCTAGAGCATGGGAAGGGGACAGGGGTTCACCCCTCCACTTT
TRBJ1-1	many	TRBD1	TRBV4-3	CASSLGQGRTEAFF	TGCGCCAGCAGCCTCGGACAGGGGAGGACTGAAGCTTTCTTT
TRBJ2-3	few	TRBD2	TRBV2	CATGLAEFTDTQYF	TGTGCCACCGGACTAGCGGAGTTCACAGATACGCAGTATTTT
TRBJ1-5	many	TRBD1	TRBV28	CASSFGTGPNQPQHF	TGTGCCAGCAGTTTCGGGACAGGTCCCAATCAGCCCCAGCATTTT
TRBJ1-1	many	TRBD1	TRBV12-5	CASGLAGKDRVSTEAFF	TGTGCTAGTGGTTTGGCCGGAAAAGACAGGGTTAGCACTGAAGCTTTCTTT
TRBJ2-1	many	TRBD2	TRBV11-2	CASIPTSGSDNEQFF	TGTGCCAGCATTCCGACTAGCGGGAGTGACAATGAGCAGTTCTTC
TRBJ1-2	-	-	TRBV6-1	CASSEDRVNYGYTF	TGTGCCAGCAGTGAAGACAGGGTTAACTATGGCTACACCTTC